This is a list of T cell receptor beta chains from one sample in a study of T cells in localized non-small cell lung cancer. Only in-frame clones appear in the TCRdb table, and some are missing; sequencing was by immunoSEQ multiplex PCR. The sample lists about 34,000 clones, 94% occurring once. The sequencing here drew on peripheral blood, taken before any cancer treatment. The receptors stem from a woman between 35 and 75 years old with stage I lung adenocarcinoma. CDR3s include the opening cysteine and the closing phenylalanine or tryptophan. Fields, in order: J gene, D gene, V gene, clone size, CDR3 protein. A D gene is named only where the DNA matches it firmly. Clone size is stated in some rows and not others, as once, few, many or a class when expanded.

j_call: TRBJ1-1; d_call: TRBD1; v_call: TRBV28; clone_size: once; cdr3_aa: CASSGTVRTEAFF
j_call: TRBJ1-4; d_call: -; v_call: TRBV7-2; clone_size: few; cdr3_aa: CASSLLRTTNEKLFF
j_call: TRBJ2-1; d_call: -; v_call: TRBV9; clone_size: -; cdr3_aa: CASSVGIAVYNEQFF
j_call: TRBJ2-2; d_call: -; v_call: TRBV5-6; clone_size: -; cdr3_aa: CASSLGRWTGELFF
j_call: TRBJ1-2; d_call: -; v_call: TRBV9; clone_size: -; cdr3_aa: CASTGTPYGYTF
j_call: TRBJ2-1; d_call: -; v_call: TRBV9; clone_size: -; cdr3_aa: CASSGHRFGREIHNEQFF
j_call: TRBJ2-4; d_call: -; v_call: TRBV5-4; clone_size: -; cdr3_aa: CASSLRAGEAKNIQYF
j_call: TRBJ2-5; d_call: -; v_call: TRBV21-1; clone_size: -; cdr3_aa: CASSKGETQYF
j_call: TRBJ2-3; d_call: TRBD2; v_call: TRBV2; clone_size: -; cdr3_aa: CASRPTAGGRTDTQYF
j_call: TRBJ2-1; d_call: -; v_call: TRBV7-8; clone_size: -; cdr3_aa: CASSLARAGRFNEQFF
j_call: TRBJ2-7; d_call: TRBD1; v_call: TRBV28; clone_size: -; cdr3_aa: CASSSPGGPYEQYF
j_call: TRBJ2-3; d_call: -; v_call: TRBV27; clone_size: once; cdr3_aa: CASSSILKTGNFSTDTQYF
j_call: TRBJ1-4; d_call: -; v_call: TRBV19; clone_size: -; cdr3_aa: CASSISRTTNEKLFF
j_call: TRBJ1-5; d_call: -; v_call: TRBV10-3; clone_size: -; cdr3_aa: CAISESNRDFNQPQHF
j_call: TRBJ1-2; d_call: -; v_call: TRBV18; clone_size: once; cdr3_aa: CASSQGIGAGGYTF
j_call: TRBJ2-1; d_call: TRBD2; v_call: TRBV7-8; clone_size: -; cdr3_aa: CASSPGRGGYNEQFF
j_call: TRBJ1-2; d_call: -; v_call: TRBV5-5; clone_size: -; cdr3_aa: CASITRFAGTKDLTRRYTF
j_call: TRBJ1-1; d_call: -; v_call: TRBV11-3; clone_size: -; cdr3_aa: CASSLGWTEAFF
j_call: TRBJ2-7; d_call: -; v_call: TRBV4-1; clone_size: -; cdr3_aa: CASSRNDGGYEQYF
j_call: TRBJ2-1; d_call: TRBD1; v_call: TRBV19; clone_size: -; cdr3_aa: CASSKPTGLSYNEQFF
j_call: TRBJ1-1; d_call: TRBD1; v_call: TRBV10-1; clone_size: -; cdr3_aa: CASSDQARWTGEAFF
j_call: TRBJ2-2; d_call: TRBD2; v_call: TRBV29-1; clone_size: -; cdr3_aa: CSVARLAGRTGELFF
j_call: TRBJ1-2; d_call: -; v_call: TRBV20-1; clone_size: -; cdr3_aa: CSARTVYGYTF
j_call: TRBJ1-2; d_call: TRBD1; v_call: TRBV15; clone_size: -; cdr3_aa: CATAEGQGVDYGYTF
j_call: TRBJ2-3; d_call: TRBD1; v_call: TRBV19; clone_size: -; cdr3_aa: CASSDQGVPSDTQYF
j_call: TRBJ2-1; d_call: TRBD2; v_call: TRBV18; clone_size: -; cdr3_aa: CASSPRTSVGNEQFF
j_call: TRBJ1-1; d_call: -; v_call: TRBV2; clone_size: -; cdr3_aa: CASSKGGIMNTEAFF
j_call: TRBJ2-2; d_call: TRBD2; v_call: TRBV19; clone_size: -; cdr3_aa: CASNGLAGNTGELFF
j_call: TRBJ2-5; d_call: TRBD2; v_call: TRBV18; clone_size: -; cdr3_aa: CASSPLTLAVQETQYF
j_call: TRBJ2-3; d_call: TRBD2; v_call: TRBV28; clone_size: -; cdr3_aa: CASSFSLTSGGADTDTQYF
j_call: TRBJ2-7; d_call: -; v_call: TRBV10-1; clone_size: -; cdr3_aa: CASSELRGSSTGEQYF
j_call: TRBJ2-5; d_call: -; v_call: TRBV5-1; clone_size: -; cdr3_aa: CASSVQGPQETQYF
j_call: TRBJ2-7; d_call: -; v_call: TRBV19; clone_size: -; cdr3_aa: CASSIREKAYEQYF
j_call: TRBJ1-5; d_call: -; v_call: TRBV25-1; clone_size: once; cdr3_aa: CASSDTRQSNQPQHF
j_call: TRBJ2-3; d_call: -; v_call: TRBV19; clone_size: -; cdr3_aa: CASRGYRQQGDTQYF
j_call: TRBJ2-4; d_call: -; v_call: TRBV7-3; clone_size: -; cdr3_aa: CASSSRGLAKNIQYF
j_call: TRBJ2-7; d_call: -; v_call: TRBV12-2; clone_size: -; cdr3_aa: CASRLAGREGLYEQYF
j_call: TRBJ2-1; d_call: -; v_call: TRBV28; clone_size: -; cdr3_aa: CASSEGPEQFF
j_call: TRBJ2-7; d_call: -; v_call: TRBV5-8; clone_size: -; cdr3_aa: CASSWGLTYEQYF
j_call: TRBJ1-6; d_call: -; v_call: TRBV25-1; clone_size: -; cdr3_aa: CASSEYPGSPLHF
j_call: TRBJ2-5; d_call: TRBD1; v_call: TRBV4-2; clone_size: once; cdr3_aa: CASSRSSDRGKGETQYF
j_call: TRBJ2-3; d_call: -; v_call: TRBV6-5; clone_size: -; cdr3_aa: CASSYSENIDTQYF
j_call: TRBJ2-7; d_call: -; v_call: TRBV19; clone_size: once; cdr3_aa: CASSMVGASYEQYF
j_call: TRBJ1-1; d_call: -; v_call: TRBV6-1; clone_size: -; cdr3_aa: CASNRRRAEAFF
j_call: TRBJ1-1; d_call: TRBD1; v_call: TRBV29-1; clone_size: -; cdr3_aa: CSVEGTENTEAFF
j_call: TRBJ2-7; d_call: -; v_call: TRBV25-1; clone_size: -; cdr3_aa: CASMTDSYEQYF
j_call: TRBJ2-3; d_call: TRBD1; v_call: TRBV6-4; clone_size: few; cdr3_aa: CASSDGQGADTQYF
j_call: TRBJ2-1; d_call: -; v_call: TRBV5-1; clone_size: -; cdr3_aa: CASSLGRREDPFF
j_call: TRBJ2-1; d_call: TRBD2; v_call: TRBV5-1; clone_size: -; cdr3_aa: CASSLGLARWDQQFF
j_call: TRBJ2-7; d_call: -; v_call: TRBV27; clone_size: -; cdr3_aa: CASRATLSFPYEQYF
j_call: TRBJ2-6; d_call: -; v_call: TRBV6-6; clone_size: -; cdr3_aa: CASKLDSSGANVLTF
j_call: TRBJ1-1; d_call: -; v_call: TRBV7-2; clone_size: -; cdr3_aa: CASSLSLGGAARAFF